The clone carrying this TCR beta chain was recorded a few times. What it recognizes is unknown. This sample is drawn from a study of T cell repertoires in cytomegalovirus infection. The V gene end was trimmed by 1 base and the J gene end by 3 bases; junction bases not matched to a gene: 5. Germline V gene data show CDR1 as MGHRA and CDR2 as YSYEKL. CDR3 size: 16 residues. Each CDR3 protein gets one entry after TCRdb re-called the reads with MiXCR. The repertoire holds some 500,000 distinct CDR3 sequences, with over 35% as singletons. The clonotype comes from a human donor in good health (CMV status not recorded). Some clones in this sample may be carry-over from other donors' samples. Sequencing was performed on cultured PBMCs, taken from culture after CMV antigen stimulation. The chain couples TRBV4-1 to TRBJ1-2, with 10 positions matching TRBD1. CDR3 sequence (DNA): TGCGCCAGCAGCCAAGGGGACAGGGGCCCTTACTATGGCTACACCTTC. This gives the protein CASSQGDRGPYYGYTF.